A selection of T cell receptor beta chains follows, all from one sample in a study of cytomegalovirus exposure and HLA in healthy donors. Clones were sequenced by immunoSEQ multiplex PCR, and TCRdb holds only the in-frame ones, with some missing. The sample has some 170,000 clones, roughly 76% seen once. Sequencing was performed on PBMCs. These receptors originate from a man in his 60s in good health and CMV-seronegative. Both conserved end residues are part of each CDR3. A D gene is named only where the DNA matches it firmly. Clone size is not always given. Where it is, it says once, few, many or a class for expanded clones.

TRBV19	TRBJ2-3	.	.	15	TGTGCCAGTACCGGTGGAGGGGTAAGCACAGATACGCAGTATTTT	CASTGGGVSTDTQYF
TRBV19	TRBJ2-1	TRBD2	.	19	TGTGCCAGTAGTATAGTGGCGTCGTCTAGCGGGAGATTAGGCAATGAGCAGTTCTTC	CASSIVASSSGRLGNEQFF
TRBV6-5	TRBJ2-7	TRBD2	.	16	TGTGCCAGCAGTTACTCTAGCGGGGCCAGACCCTACGAGCAGTACTTC	CASSYSSGARPYEQYF
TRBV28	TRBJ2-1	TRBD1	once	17	TGTGCCAGCAGTTTAATACAGGGGGCCTGGGGATACAATGAGCAGTTCTTC	CASSLIQGAWGYNEQFF
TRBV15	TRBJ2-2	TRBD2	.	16	TGTGCCACCAGCAGAGATAGCGGGGTAAACACCGGGGAGCTGTTTTTT	CATSRDSGVNTGELFF
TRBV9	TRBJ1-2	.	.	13	TGTGCCAGCAGCTCCTGGCAGGGAGGGGGCTACACCTTC	CASSSWQGGGYTF
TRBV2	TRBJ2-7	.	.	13	TGTGCCAGCAGTGACTTAACATCCTACGAGCAGTACTTC	CASSDLTSYEQYF
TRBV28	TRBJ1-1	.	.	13	TGTGCCAGCAGTTCAGGAGGGAACACTGAAGCTTTCTTT	CASSSGGNTEAFF
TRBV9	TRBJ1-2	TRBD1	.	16	TGTGCCAGCAGCATACGACAGGGTGTGGGTCCTAATGGCTACACCTTC	CASSIRQGVGPNGYTF
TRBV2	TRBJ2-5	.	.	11	TGTGCCAGCAGTGATATAGAGACCCAGTACTTC	CASSDIETQYF
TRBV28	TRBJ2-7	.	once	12	TGTGCCAGCAGTTTCGGGACTTACGAGCAGTACTTC	CASSFGTYEQYF
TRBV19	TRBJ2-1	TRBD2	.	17	TGTGCCAGTAGTATAACCCCCTTGCGGGGGGGCCGATCTGAGCAGTTCTTC	CASSITPLRGGRSEQFF
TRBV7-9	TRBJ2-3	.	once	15	TGTGCCAGCAGCTTAGGCCCGGGGAGCACAGATACGCAGTATTTT	CASSLGPGSTDTQYF
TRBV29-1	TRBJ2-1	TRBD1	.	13	TGCAGCGTTGAGCGGACAGGGGGAACCGCAGGGTTCTTC	CSVERTGGTAGFF
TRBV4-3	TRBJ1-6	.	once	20	TGCGCCAGCAGCCAAGAGGGGTCGGGGGGGCCGGGTTCCTATAATTCACCCCTCCACTTT	CASSQEGSGGPGSYNSPLHF